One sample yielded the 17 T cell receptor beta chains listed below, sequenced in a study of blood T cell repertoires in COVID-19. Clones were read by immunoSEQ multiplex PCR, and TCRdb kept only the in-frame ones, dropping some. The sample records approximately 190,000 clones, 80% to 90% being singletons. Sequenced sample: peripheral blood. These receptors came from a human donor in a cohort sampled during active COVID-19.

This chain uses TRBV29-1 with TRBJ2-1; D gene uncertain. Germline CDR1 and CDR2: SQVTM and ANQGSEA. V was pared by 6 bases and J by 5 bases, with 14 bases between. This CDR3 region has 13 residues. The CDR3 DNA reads TGCAGCGTCGGAGCCGGGTCCCACAATGAGCAGTTCTTC. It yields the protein CSVGAGSHNEQFF.

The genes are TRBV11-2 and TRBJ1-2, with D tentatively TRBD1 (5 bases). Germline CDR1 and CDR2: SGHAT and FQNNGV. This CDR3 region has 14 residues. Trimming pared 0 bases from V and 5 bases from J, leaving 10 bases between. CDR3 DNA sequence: TGTGCCAGCAGCTTAGAGGGTAGGGGTTATGGCTACACCTTC. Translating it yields CASSLEGRGYGYTF.

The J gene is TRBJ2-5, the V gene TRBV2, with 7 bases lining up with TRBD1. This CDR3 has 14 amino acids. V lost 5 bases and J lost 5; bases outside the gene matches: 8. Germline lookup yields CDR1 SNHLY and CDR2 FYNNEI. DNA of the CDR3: TGTGCCAGCAGTAGGGACAGAAGTCAGGAGACCCAGTACTTC. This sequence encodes CASSRDRSQETQYF.

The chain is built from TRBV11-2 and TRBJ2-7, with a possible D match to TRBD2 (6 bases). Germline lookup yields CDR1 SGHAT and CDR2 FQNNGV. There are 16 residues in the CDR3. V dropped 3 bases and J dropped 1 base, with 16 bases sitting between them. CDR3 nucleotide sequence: TGTGCCAGCAGCTTGTGGCCTGGGGGGTTTTCCTACGAGCAGTACGTC. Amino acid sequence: CASSLWPGGFSYEQYV.

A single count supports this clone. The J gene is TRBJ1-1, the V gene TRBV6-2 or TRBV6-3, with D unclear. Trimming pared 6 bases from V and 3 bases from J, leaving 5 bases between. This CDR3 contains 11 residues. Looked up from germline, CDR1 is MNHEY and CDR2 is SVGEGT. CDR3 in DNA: TGTGCCAGCAGCCAGCACACTGAAGCTTTCTTT. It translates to CASSQHTEAFF.

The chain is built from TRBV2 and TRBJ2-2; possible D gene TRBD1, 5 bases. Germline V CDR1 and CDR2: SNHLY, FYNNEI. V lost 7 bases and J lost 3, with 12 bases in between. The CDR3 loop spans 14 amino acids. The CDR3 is CASILDTDTGELFF. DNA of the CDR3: TGTGCCAGCATCCTGGACACAGACACCGGGGAGCTGTTTTTT.

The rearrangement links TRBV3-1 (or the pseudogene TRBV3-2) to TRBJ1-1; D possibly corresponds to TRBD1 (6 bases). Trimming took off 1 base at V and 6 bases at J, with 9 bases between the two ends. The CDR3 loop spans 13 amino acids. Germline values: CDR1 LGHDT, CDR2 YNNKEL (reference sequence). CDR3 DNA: TGTGCCAGCAGCCAAGGATACAGGGCTGAAGCTTTCTTT. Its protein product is CASSQGYRAEAFF.

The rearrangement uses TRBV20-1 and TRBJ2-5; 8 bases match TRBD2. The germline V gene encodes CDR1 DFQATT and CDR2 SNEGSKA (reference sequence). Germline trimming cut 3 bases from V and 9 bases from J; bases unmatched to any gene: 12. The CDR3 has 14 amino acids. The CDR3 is CSASSISGIGPQYF. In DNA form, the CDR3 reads TGCAGTGCTAGTAGTATTAGCGGGATTGGTCCCCAGTACTTC.

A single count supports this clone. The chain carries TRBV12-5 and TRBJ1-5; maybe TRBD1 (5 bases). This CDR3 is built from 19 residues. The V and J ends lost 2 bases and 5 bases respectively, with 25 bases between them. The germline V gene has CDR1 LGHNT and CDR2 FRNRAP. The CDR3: CASGLFTSTAPTTYQPQHF. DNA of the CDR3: TGTGCTAGTGGTTTGTTTACATCGACAGCTCCTACAACCTATCAGCCCCAGCATTTT.

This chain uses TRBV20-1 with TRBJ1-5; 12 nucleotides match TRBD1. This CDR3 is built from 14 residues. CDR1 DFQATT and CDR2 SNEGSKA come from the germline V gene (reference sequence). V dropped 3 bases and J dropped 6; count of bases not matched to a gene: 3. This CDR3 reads CSASGDRGLQPQHF. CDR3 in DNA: TGCAGTGCTAGTGGGGACAGGGGGCTTCAGCCCCAGCATTTT.

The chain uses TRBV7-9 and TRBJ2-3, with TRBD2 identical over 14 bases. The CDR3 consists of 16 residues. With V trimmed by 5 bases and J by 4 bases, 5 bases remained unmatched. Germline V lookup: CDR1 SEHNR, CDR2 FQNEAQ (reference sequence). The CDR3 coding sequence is TGTGCCAGCAGCCCCAGGACTAGCGGGGGGCCAGATACGCAGTATTTT. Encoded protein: CASSPRTSGGPDTQYF. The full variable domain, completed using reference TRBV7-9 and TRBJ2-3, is DTGVSQNPRHKITKRGQNVTFRCDPISEHNRLYWYRQTLGQGPEFLTYFQNEAQLEKSRLLSDRFSAERPKGSFSTLEIQRTEQGDSAMYLCASSPRTSGGPDTQYFGPGTRLTVL.

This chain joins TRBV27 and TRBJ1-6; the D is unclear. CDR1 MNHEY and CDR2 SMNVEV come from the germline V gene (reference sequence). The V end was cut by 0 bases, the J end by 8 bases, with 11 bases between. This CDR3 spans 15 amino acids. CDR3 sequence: CASSLSAPADSPLHF. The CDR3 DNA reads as TGTGCCAGCAGTTTATCGGCCCCGGCGGATTCACCCCTCCACTTT.

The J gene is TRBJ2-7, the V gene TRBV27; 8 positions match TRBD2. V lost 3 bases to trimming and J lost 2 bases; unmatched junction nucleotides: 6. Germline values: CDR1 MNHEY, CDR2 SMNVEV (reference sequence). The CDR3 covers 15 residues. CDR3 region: CASSFLPSGPYEQYF. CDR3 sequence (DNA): TGTGCCAGCAGTTTTCTCCCTAGCGGGCCCTACGAGCAGTACTTC.

The CDR3 loop is CASSNSGYEQYF. The DNA for the CDR3 is TGTGCCAGTAGTAACTCCGGGTACGAGCAGTACTTC. V gene TRBV19 combines with J gene TRBJ2-7; D remains unclear. Between the trimmed V and J ends, which lost 4 bases and 4 bases, there was a span of 8 bases. CDR1 and CDR2 (germline): LNHDA, SQIVND (reference sequence). The CDR3 totals 12 residues.

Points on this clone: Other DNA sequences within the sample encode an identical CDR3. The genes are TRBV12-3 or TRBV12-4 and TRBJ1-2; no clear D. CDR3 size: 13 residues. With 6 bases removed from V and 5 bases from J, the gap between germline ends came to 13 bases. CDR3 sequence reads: CASSLRSGYGYTF. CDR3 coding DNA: TGTGCCAGCAGCCTCAGGAGCGGGTATGGCTACACCTTC.

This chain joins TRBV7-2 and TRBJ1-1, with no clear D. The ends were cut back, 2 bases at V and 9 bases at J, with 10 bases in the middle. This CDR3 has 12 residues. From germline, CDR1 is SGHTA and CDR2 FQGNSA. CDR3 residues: CASSLLSLKAFF. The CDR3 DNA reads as TGTGCCAGCAGCTTATTGAGTTTAAAAGCTTTCTTT.

CDR3: CASSQLNSPLHF. The CDR3 DNA follows: TGTGCCAGCAGCCAACTTAATTCACCCCTCCACTTT. The chain carries TRBV3-1 (or the pseudogene TRBV3-2) and TRBJ1-6; no reliable D call. The germline V gene has CDR1 LGHDT and CDR2 YNNKEL (reference sequence). V lost 2 bases and J 6 bases, leaving 2 bases between the germline ends. CDR3 length: 12 residues.